This T cell receptor (beta chain) originates from a study of blood T cell repertoires in COVID-19. Study as a whole: Samples came from the United States, Italy and Spain, spanning acute and convalescent COVID-19. PBMCs, B-cell-depleted T cells, or T cells provided the cDNA or gDNA that made up the material.

Trimming took 0 bases from V and 4 from J; bases not matched to a gene: 9. Germline assignment: CDR1 SGDLS and CDR2 YYNGEE. The CDR3 totals 16 residues. In the original analysis: Reference gene primer amplification gave nucleated cell count estimates. Generated by immunoSEQ multiplex PCR, the TCRdb table keeps only in-frame clones and is missing some. That table is the source of V, J and clone size, and D and trimming were worked out from the DNA. The table lists roughly 50,000 clones, 70% to 90% of them singletons. The sequencing input was peripheral blood. The receptor was isolated from a woman in her sixties or seventies with active COVID-19. The chain recombines TRBV9 with TRBJ1-2; TRBD1 agrees at 7 bases. The CDR3 protein is CASSVAAETGTYGYTF. CDR3 bases: TGTGCCAGCAGCGTAGCTGCCGAGACAGGGACCTATGGCTACACCTTC. The full variable domain, with the rest looked up from reference TRBV9 and TRBJ1-2, is DSGVTQTPKHLITATGQRVTLRCSPRSGDLSVYWYQQSLDQGLQFLIQYYNGEERAKGNILERFSAQQFPDLHSELNLSSLELGDSALYFCASSVAAETGTYGYTFGSGTRLTVV.